The present T cell receptor beta chain was sequenced within a study of T-cell memory formation after mild COVID-19. Study as a whole: For the most part, TCR clusters were specific to one donor.

The study's findings and limits: Several responding clones turned up in pre-infection memory, indicating that cross-reactive memory may have taken part. Contracting CD8+ clones were enriched in EMRA, CD4+ mainly in CM and EM.

On this clonotype: Its antigen is as yet unknown.

TCRdb re-analysed the 5' RACE reads in MiXCR, keeping a single row per CDR3 protein. The table shows some 440,000 distinct CDR3 sequences, with approximately 25% occurring only once. This TCR came from an adult woman who had mild COVID-19 (a few samples of this study predate the infection). Cell type and time point are not known. Sequenced sample: PBMCs or a T cell subset sorted from them (not recorded which).

The CDR3 DNA reads as TGTGCCAGCAGTCCGATCGAGACTAGCATCACAGATACGCAGTATTTT. Amino acids: CASSPIETSITDTQYF. The chain links TRBV6-1 to TRBJ2-3, with TRBD2 matching over 7 bases. With V trimmed by 5 bases and J by 2 bases, 10 bases remained unmatched. Germline CDR1 MNHNS, CDR2 SASEGT. There are 16 residues in the CDR3.